The 21 T cell receptor beta chains in this list originate from one sample, sequenced in a study of cytomegalovirus exposure and HLA in healthy donors. With 60 Vbeta and 13 Jbeta primers, the PCR was carried out. Sequencing used immunoSEQ multiplex PCR; TCRdb keeps in-frame clones, though not all of them. The table includes around 91,000 clones, around 67% detected once. The sequenced sample consisted of PBMCs. These receptors were taken from a human donor in good health.

The chain links TRBV7-9 to TRBJ1-1; D remains ambiguous. CDR1 and CDR2 from the germline V gene are SEHNR and FQNEAQ (reference sequence). The V and J ends lost 1 base and 1 base respectively, with 7 bases between them. This CDR3 spans 14 amino acids. The CDR3 DNA reads as TGTGCCAGCAGCTTAGTCGGTCCGAACACTGAAGCTTTCTTT. Translated: CASSLVGPNTEAFF.

In its sample, this clone was seen a few times. This sequence joins TRBV14 and TRBJ1-1; possibly TRBD1 for D (6 bases). This CDR3 has 15 amino acids. The ends were cut back, 0 bases at V and 6 bases at J, with 14 bases in the middle. The V gene's germline CDR1 is SGHDN and CDR2 FVKESK. The CDR3 protein is CASSQEGRGRSEAFF. Written as DNA, the CDR3 is TGTGCCAGCAGCCAAGAAGGCAGGGGAAGATCTGAAGCTTTCTTT.

V is TRBV19 and J is TRBJ1-3, with 7 bases that match TRBD1. CDR3 length equals 15 residues. The germline V gene encodes CDR1 LNHDA and CDR2 SQIVND (reference sequence). V shed 3 bases and J 0 bases; nucleotides not matched to a gene: 2. Written as DNA, the CDR3 is TGTGCCAGTAGTATGGGACAGAGCTCTGGAAACACCATATATTTT. As protein: CASSMGQSSGNTIYF. The full variable domain, its missing parts supplied by reference TRBV19 and TRBJ1-3, is DGGITQSPKYLFRKEGQNVTLSCEQNLNHDAMYWYRQDPGQGLRLIYYSQIVNDFQKGDIAEGYSVSREKKESFPLTVTSAQKNPTAFYLCASSMGQSSGNTIYFGEGSWLTVV.

The rearrangement joins TRBV5-4 to TRBJ2-1, with 13 bases aligning to TRBD2. This CDR3 comprises 16 residues. V shed 4 bases and J 6 bases; nucleotides not matched to a gene: 7. Germline V lookup: CDR1 SGHNT, CDR2 YYREEE (reference sequence). CDR3 protein: CASSRRTSGGLNEQFF. CDR3 in DNA: TGTGCCAGCAGCCGGCGGACTAGCGGGGGCCTCAATGAGCAGTTCTTC. The variable domain in full, completed from reference TRBV5-4 and TRBJ2-1, reads ETGVTQSPTHLIKTRGQQVTLRCSSQSGHNTVSWYQQALGQGPQFIFQYYREEENGRGNFPPRFSGLQFPNYSSELNVNALELDDSALYLCASSRRTSGGLNEQFFGPGTRLTVL.

A remark on this clone: At one boundary the junction diverges from the germline segment, which might be a read error. This sequence joins TRBV23-1 and TRBJ1-1; TRBD1 aligns across 7 bases. TRBV23-1 is an ORF for which the function is uncertain. CDR3 length: 18 residues. The CDR3 sequence is CASIQPGQASGGSYEAFF. The CDR3 DNA reads as TGCGCCAGCATTCAACCAGGACAGGCCTCGGGTGGATCATATGAAGCTTTCTTT.

The genes are TRBV9 and TRBJ2-3; 8 bases align to TRBD2. J lost 3 bases, V lost 3 bases, and 3 bases had no gene match. Germline lookup yields CDR1 SGDLS and CDR2 YYNGEE. The CDR3 length is 14 residues. The CDR3 region is CASSGSGGTDTQYF. CDR3 nucleotides: TGTGCCAGCAGCGGCAGCGGGGGAACAGATACGCAGTATTTT.

The CDR3 sequence: CASSQDAEETQYF. For the CDR3, the DNA is TGCGCCAGCAGCCAAGATGCAGAAGAGACCCAGTACTTC. This chain joins TRBV4-1 and TRBJ2-5, with D unresolved. There are 13 residues in the CDR3. Germline values: CDR1 MGHRA, CDR2 YSYEKL. V lost 0 bases and J lost 3, with 5 bases in between.

Only one count was recorded for this clone. The sample holds other DNA sequences that translate to the same CDR3. The chain combines TRBV15 with TRBJ2-1; 14 bases match TRBD2. Trimming cost V 3 bases and J 0 bases; bases outside gene matches: 7. The germline V gene encodes CDR1 LNHNV and CDR2 YYDKDF (reference sequence). The CDR3 covers 19 residues. The CDR3 region is CATSREGLAGDSSYNEQFF. Written as DNA, the CDR3 is TGTGCCACCAGCAGGGAGGGACTAGCGGGGGATAGCTCCTACAATGAGCAGTTCTTC.

This clone was detected a few times. The chain is built from TRBV7-9 and TRBJ2-3; TRBD1 is a possible D gene (8 bases). Germline lookup yields CDR1 SEHNR and CDR2 FQNEAQ (reference sequence). The ends were cut back, 5 bases at V and 2 bases at J, with 14 bases in the middle. The CDR3 covers 15 residues. The CDR3 bases are TGTGCCAGCAGCGACAGGGGAGGGGACACAGATACGCAGTATTTT. Its translation: CASSDRGGDTDTQYF.

The chain couples TRBV29-1 to TRBJ1-1; D ambiguous. Trimming removed 5 bases from V and 5 bases from J, with 12 bases in between. CDR3 length equals 12 residues. CDR1 is SQVTM, CDR2 ANQGSEA, per germline. The CDR3 loop reads CSVRRGRTEAFF. In DNA, the CDR3 is TGCAGCGTTCGACGGGGAAGGACTGAAGCTTTCTTT.

The table lists this clone with a count of one. This chain uses TRBV18 with TRBJ2-7; 8 nucleotides align to TRBD1. Germline lookup yields CDR1 KGHSH and CDR2 LQKENI. The CDR3 sequence is 13 residues long. Germline trimming cut 2 bases from V and 5 bases from J; bases unmatched to any gene: 2. The DNA of the CDR3 is TGTGCCAGCTCACCATCGACAGGGGACGAGCAGTACTTC. Protein product: CASSPSTGDEQYF.

This clone appeared a single time. The CDR3 region has the DNA TGCGCCAGCAGCCTGGGACCGGGAGCGTATGGCTACACCTTC. Residues: CASSLGPGAYGYTF. The chain joins TRBV5-1 to TRBJ1-2, with D possibly being TRBD1 (5 bases). Germline V gene sequence: CDR1 SGHRS, CDR2 YFSETQ. The CDR3 is 14 residues long. Between the trimmed V and J ends, which lost 4 bases and 5 bases, there was a span of 15 bases. The variable domain in full, completed from reference TRBV5-1 and TRBJ1-2, reads KAGVTQTPRYLIKTRGQQVTLSCSPISGHRSVSWYQQTPGQGLQFLFEYFSETQRNKGNFPGRFSGRQFSNSRSEMNVSTLELGDSALYLCASSLGPGAYGYTFGSGTRLTVV.

This chain joins TRBV7-9 and TRBJ1-2, with TRBD1 matching 7 bases. Trimming cost V 3 bases and J 5 bases; bases outside gene matches: 12. The CDR3 totals 16 residues. From germline, CDR1 is SEHNR and CDR2 FQNEAQ (reference sequence). The CDR3 DNA follows: TGTGCCAGCAGCTTGAACACAGGGGAGGCGTTTTATGGCTACACCTTC. Translating gives CASSLNTGEAFYGYTF.

The chain recombines TRBV6-5 with TRBJ2-3; 9 bases line up with TRBD2. V lost 7 bases to trimming and J lost 1 base; unmatched junction nucleotides: 3. Germline CDR1 MNHEY, CDR2 SVGAGI. The CDR3 spans 14 residues. In nucleotides, the CDR3 is TGTGCCAGCAATCGCGGGGGGGGCACAGATACGCAGTATTTT. As protein: CASNRGGGTDTQYF.

As regards this clone: This sample includes further DNA sequences coding for the same CDR3. This chain connects TRBV6-4 to TRBJ1-2, with no clear D. The CDR3 totals 13 residues. Germline V lookup: CDR1 MRHNA, CDR2 SNTAGT. Trimming removed 0 bases from V and 7 bases from J, with 9 bases in between. DNA of the CDR3: TGTGCCAGCAGTGACTCGAGGGTTCGTGGCTACACCTTC. Its protein product is CASSDSRVRGYTF.

On this clone itself: This sample includes further DNA sequences coding for the same CDR3. The gene calls are TRBV7-8 and TRBJ1-2; possibly TRBD1 for D (6 bases). The CDR3 totals 15 residues. CDR1 is SGHVS and CDR2 is FQNEAQ in the germline V gene. Trimming shortened V by 5 bases and J by 7 bases, and 20 bases separated the two germline ends. DNA of the CDR3: TGTGCCAGCAGCGTGCACAGGGAGGGTGAGCGTGGCTACACCTTC. This sequence encodes CASSVHREGERGYTF.

The chain recombines TRBV4-3 with TRBJ1-1, with a tentative D call TRBD1 (5 bases). This CDR3 has 13 amino acids. Trimming stripped 5 bases from V and 4 bases from J, with 11 bases between. Germline CDR1 is LGHNA and CDR2 is YSLEER. The CDR3 reads CASSYRQSTEAFF. Here the CDR3 DNA reads TGCGCCAGCAGCTACCGACAGAGCACTGAAGCTTTCTTT.

The CDR3 DNA sequence: TGTGCCAGCTCACCAGACACCGGGGGGGCTACGGGCCATGAGCAGTTCTTC. Translated, it gives CASSPDTGGATGHEQFF. The rearrangement uses TRBV18 and TRBJ2-1; 8 nucleotides align to TRBD2. CDR1 KGHSH and CDR2 LQKENI come from the germline V gene. After removal of 2 bases from V and 8 bases from J, the junction contained 14 bases not matched to a gene. This CDR3 is built from 17 residues.

This clone is a singleton in its sample. The rearrangement uses TRBV6-1 and TRBJ2-2; 7 bases agree with TRBD1. This CDR3 is 15 amino acids long. Germline V CDR1 and CDR2: MNHNS, SASEGT. Losses at the gene ends were 4 bases for V and 1 base for J; bases not matched to a gene: 3. The DNA of the CDR3 is TGTGCCAGCAGTGTGGGACAGCGGAACACCGGGGAGCTGTTTTTT. Its protein product is CASSVGQRNTGELFF.

This clone has only a few counts. V gene TRBV18 combines with J gene TRBJ1-1; TRBD1 agrees at 7 bases. V shed 3 bases and J 1 base; nucleotides not matched to a gene: 5. CDR1 KGHSH and CDR2 LQKENI come from the germline V gene. This CDR3 contains 15 residues. The CDR3 spells CASSPGQLKNTEAFF. CDR3 bases: TGTGCCAGCTCACCGGGACAGCTGAAGAACACTGAAGCTTTCTTT.

This clone has a single count. This chain links TRBV2 with TRBJ2-5, with D perhaps matching TRBD1 (5 bases). Trimming left V 3 bases short and J 0 bases short, with 14 bases between. Looked up from germline, CDR1 is SNHLY and CDR2 is FYNNEI. The CDR3 sequence is 16 residues long. The CDR3: CASSEGPGRYQETQYF. DNA for the CDR3: TGTGCCAGCAGTGAGGGGCCAGGGCGCTACCAAGAGACCCAGTACTTC.